These T cell receptor beta chains were read from a single sample in a study of T-cell memory formation after mild COVID-19. TCRdb reprocessed the 5' RACE reads via MiXCR and lists one record per CDR3 protein. Here the sample spans approximately 570,000 distinct CDR3 sequences, roughly 17% being singletons. Input material: PBMCs or a T cell subset sorted from them (not recorded which). These receptors came from an adult woman who had mild COVID-19 (a few samples of this study predate the infection). Cell type and time point are not known. The CDR3 runs from the conserved cysteine through the conserved F or W. The D gene is left open where the match is weak. Size tells how often a clone was seen (once, few, many) or the class of an expanded clone, and some rows leave it out.

J | length | D | V | size | DNA | CDR3
TRBJ2-3 | 19 | . | TRBV7-8 | . | TGTGCCAGCAGCTTAGCGCAAAGCGGGTGGAGGTATAGAACAGATACGCAGTATTTT | CASSLAQSGWRYRTDTQYF
TRBJ2-1 | 12 | . | TRBV4-3 | few | TGCGCCAGCAGCCAAGATCTCAGGGAGCAGTTCTTC | CASSQDLREQFF
TRBJ2-7 | 14 | . | TRBV9 | many | TGTGCCAGCAGCGTAGACACAGGGACCTACGAGCAGTACTTC | CASSVDTGTYEQYF
TRBJ2-7 | 13 | . | TRBV7-8 | medium-sized | TGTGCCAGCAGCTTACAGAGCTCCTACGAGCAGTACTTC | CASSLQSSYEQYF
TRBJ2-5 | 12 | . | TRBV6-1 | many | TGTGCCAGCGAACTGTACCAAGAGACCCAGTACTTC | CASELYQETQYF
TRBJ1-2 | 15 | . | TRBV4-3 | . | TGCGCCAGCAGCCAAGATACGACTCCCGGTGAGGGCTACACCTTC | CASSQDTTPGEGYTF
TRBJ1-6 | 14 | . | TRBV3-1 | . | TGTGCCAGCAGGGAGGCATCCTATAATTCACCCCTCCACTTT | CASREASYNSPLHF
TRBJ2-3 | 15 | TRBD2 | TRBV20-1 | . | TGCAGTGCTAGAGAAGGACTAGCGGGCACAGATACGCAGTATTTT | CSAREGLAGTDTQYF
TRBJ1-2 | 10 | . | TRBV20-1 | . | TGCAGTGCTAGTGACTATGGCTACACCTTC | CSASDYGYTF
TRBJ2-3 | 14 | . | TRBV21-1 | few | TGTGCCAGCAGCTCCTTGACTAGCACAGATACGCAGTATTTT | CASSSLTSTDTQYF
TRBJ2-7 | 15 | TRBD1 | TRBV30 | few | TGTGCCTGGGCCGGCTACGGGACAGGGGGCGCTCGGCAGTACTTC | CAWAGYGTGGARQYF
TRBJ2-7 | 12 | . | TRBV7-9 | few | TGTGCCAGCAGCCCCCCGGATGACGAGCAGTACTTC | CASSPPDDEQYF
TRBJ2-1 | 15 | TRBD1 | TRBV5-1 | few | TGCGCCAGCAGCTTCCGGGACAGCCAGTCCAATGAGCAGTTCTTC | CASSFRDSQSNEQFF
TRBJ2-1 | 15 | . | TRBV7-3 | . | TGTGCCAGCAGCTTAACTCTAAGCTCCTACAATGAGCAGTTCTTC | CASSLTLSSYNEQFF
TRBJ2-5 | 16 | . | TRBV6-1 | . | TGTGCCAGCAGTGAACGGAGGGGACTTTACCCGGAGACCCAGTACTTC | CASSERRGLYPETQYF
TRBJ2-2 | 15 | . | TRBV4-3 | few | TGCGCCAGCAGCCAGAATACAGGGTACACCGGGGAGCTGTTTTTT | CASSQNTGYTGELFF
TRBJ2-1 | 16 | TRBD1 | TRBV15 | many | TGTGCCACCAGCAGAGTAGGGGGCTGGTCCTACAATGAGCAGTTCTTC | CATSRVGGWSYNEQFF
TRBJ1-2 | 11 | . | TRBV20-1 | . | TGCAGTGCCGACCCGGGCTATGGCTACACCTTC | CSADPGYGYTF
TRBJ2-3 | 18 | . | TRBV6-5 | few | TGTGCCAGCAGTTACTCGCCCCCGACTAGTAGTAGCACAGATACGCAGTATTTT | CASSYSPPTSSSTDTQYF
TRBJ2-4 | 13 | . | TRBV12-3/TRBV12-4 | few | TGTGCCAGCAGCCTGGCAGGGAAAAACATTCAGTACTTC | CASSLAGKNIQYF
TRBJ2-7 | 17 | TRBD2 | TRBV13 | . | TGTGCCAGCAGCTTGAGTCTAGCGGGAGTAAGGGCCTACGAGCAGTACTTC | CASSLSLAGVRAYEQYF
TRBJ2-1 | 14 | TRBD1 | TRBV7-3 | many | TGTGCCAGCAGCCCCGGGACAGGTTCTATTGAGCAGTTCTTC | CASSPGTGSIEQFF